A selection of T cell receptor beta chains follows, all from one sample in a study of cytomegalovirus exposure and HLA in healthy donors. Sequencing was performed with immunoSEQ multiplex PCR; in TCRdb, only in-frame clones are kept and a portion is missing. The sample yields nearly 110,000 clones, 75% seen once. The sample comprised PBMCs. The receptors originated from a man in his forties in good health and CMV-seronegative. Each CDR3 is given with its conserved first and last residue. The order of the fields is clone size, J gene, V gene, D gene, CDR3 DNA, CDR3 protein. D genes are given only for firm matches. Clone size is not always given. Where it is, it says once, few, many or a class for expanded clones.

NA,TRBJ2-7,TRBV28,TRBD2,TGTGCCAGCAGCTCTGGGGGGGACTTGGTTATCGAGCAGTACTTC,CASSSGGDLVIEQYF
NA,TRBJ2-3,TRBV5-1,NA,TGCGCCAGCAGCTTGGTACTAGGAAGTATAGATACGCAGTATTTT,CASSLVLGSIDTQYF
NA,TRBJ2-3,TRBV6-6,NA,TGTGCCAGCACCGAGACAGTTCCTCCGCGGGATACGCAGTATTTT,CASTETVPPRDTQYF
NA,TRBJ1-1,TRBV19,TRBD1,TGTGCCAGTACCTCGGGACAGGCGGTGGGGTCGAACACTGAAGCTTTCTTT,CASTSGQAVGSNTEAFF
NA,TRBJ2-5,TRBV7-3,TRBD2,TGTGCCAGCAGCTTAGGGGGGGACGCGGGCACCCAGTACTTC,CASSLGGDAGTQYF
NA,TRBJ1-5,TRBV7-9,NA,TGTGCCAGCACCGAGCTCCATTCCAATCAGCCCCAGCATTTT,CASTELHSNQPQHF
few,TRBJ2-7,TRBV6-5,NA,TGTGCCAGCAGTCGGGGAAATTTCCACGAGCAGTACTTC,CASSRGNFHEQYF
NA,TRBJ2-1,TRBV29-1,TRBD1,TGCAGCGTTGCCGGGACAGGGATCGGCAATGAGCAGTTCTTC,CSVAGTGIGNEQFF
few,TRBJ1-1,TRBV7-9,TRBD1,TGTGCCAGCAGCCAACAGGGGGTTACTGAAGCTTTCTTT,CASSQQGVTEAFF
NA,TRBJ1-5,TRBV15,TRBD1,TGTGCCACCAGCAGAGGACAGGGAGGCAATCAGCCCCAGCATTTT,CATSRGQGGNQPQHF
NA,TRBJ2-3,TRBV6-5,NA,TGTGCCAGCAGTTACCGGGGGTTCACAGATACGCAGTATTTT,CASSYRGFTDTQYF
NA,TRBJ2-7,TRBV21-1,NA,TGTGCCAGCAGCAAAGAATGGACTAGCGGGGGGGCCCGACAAACCTACGAGCAGTACTTC,CASSKEWTSGGARQTYEQYF
NA,TRBJ1-3,TRBV6-1,TRBD1,TGTGCCAGCAGTGCAGGGGGCGCCGGAAACACCATATATTTT,CASSAGGAGNTIYF
NA,TRBJ1-1,TRBV29-1,TRBD1,TGCAGCGTGGGACAGGCAGGAGCTTTCTTT,CSVGQAGAFF
NA,TRBJ2-5,TRBV2,NA,TGTGCCAGCATGGCCGGGGAGACCCAGTACTTC,CASMAGETQYF
NA,TRBJ1-5,TRBV6-1,NA,TGTGCCAGCAGTGATATCAGCAATCAGCCCCAGCATTTT,CASSDISNQPQHF
NA,TRBJ2-7,TRBV19,NA,TGTGCCAGTAGTATCGGGACTCTGGCCTACGAGCGGTACTTC,CASSIGTLAYERYF
NA,TRBJ1-1,TRBV19,TRBD1,TGTGCCAGTAGTATTTCCAGGGGGTTAGGGAACACTGAAGCTTTCTTT,CASSISRGLGNTEAFF
NA,TRBJ1-1,TRBV15,NA,TGTGCCACCAGAGATTTTGGGGGGACTGAAGCTTTCTTT,CATRDFGGTEAFF
NA,TRBJ1-4,TRBV5-1,TRBD1,TGCGCCAGCAGCTCCCCGACAGGGCTTACGGCCCAAAATGAAAAACTGTTTTTT,CASSSPTGLTAQNEKLFF
NA,TRBJ1-1,TRBV6-1,NA,TGTGCCAGCAGTTTCGAGGGGAACACTGAAGCTTTCTTT,CASSFEGNTEAFF
NA,TRBJ1-5,TRBV19,NA,TGTGCCAGTAGTGGGTTCGTACAGAATCAGCCCCAGCATTTT,CASSGFVQNQPQHF
NA,TRBJ1-4,TRBV7-9,NA,TGTGCCAGCAGCTCCCCCGGGGGAGGCGAAAAACTGTTTTTT,CASSSPGGGEKLFF
NA,TRBJ1-2,TRBV5-5,NA,TGTGCCAGCAGCTTGGCCGGGACAACCAATGGCTACACCTTC,CASSLAGTTNGYTF
NA,TRBJ1-2,TRBV19,NA,TGTGCCAGTAGTTCACAGGGCTCTAACTATGGCTACACCTTC,CASSSQGSNYGYTF
few,TRBJ2-3,TRBV2,NA,TGTGCCAGCATTTTGCCGGGACTGGGCACAGATACGCAGTATTTT,CASILPGLGTDTQYF
NA,TRBJ2-7,TRBV11-2,NA,TGTGCCAGCAGCTTAGAGCCGGGGACCTACGAGCAGTACTTC,CASSLEPGTYEQYF
once,TRBJ1-1,TRBV19,NA,TGTGCCAGTAGTTCTAGACAGGCGGTGAACACTGAAGCTTTCTTT,CASSSRQAVNTEAFF
NA,TRBJ2-7,TRBV21-1,NA,TGTGCCAGCAGCCCTCAGGCCGGACAGGGCCCCCCCTACGAGCAGTACTTC,CASSPQAGQGPPYEQYF
NA,TRBJ1-2,TRBV5-1,TRBD1,TGCGCCAGCAGCTTGGCAGGGGGCGATCATGGCTACACCTTC,CASSLAGGDHGYTF
NA,TRBJ1-1,TRBV7-2,NA,TGTGCCAGCAGACCAAACGGGGTAGAGACTGAAGCTTTCTTT,CASRPNGVETEAFF
once,TRBJ1-2,TRBV5-4,NA,TGTGCCAGCAAAACTGCGGGGCGAAATGGCTACACCTTC,CASKTAGRNGYTF
NA,TRBJ2-1,TRBV7-6,TRBD2,TGTGCCAGCAGCCGTCGGTGGGTAGCGGGGGCCTACAATGAGCAGTTCTTC,CASSRRWVAGAYNEQFF
few,TRBJ2-1,TRBV29-1,TRBD1,TGCAGCGTCCAAGGGACAGGGGTCGGCCGATCCTACAATGAGCAGTTCTTC,CSVQGTGVGRSYNEQFF
NA,TRBJ1-1,TRBV5-1,NA,TGCGCCAGCAGCCCAAGACAGAACATGAACACTGAAGCTTTCTTT,CASSPRQNMNTEAFF
many,TRBJ2-1,TRBV4-1,NA,TGCGCCAGCAGCCAAGGCTTAAGGGGAAATGAGCAGTTCTTC,CASSQGLRGNEQFF
NA,TRBJ1-5,TRBV27,TRBD1,TGTGCCAGCAGTTTCACAGGGGGTAGTCAGCCCCAGCATTTT,CASSFTGGSQPQHF
NA,TRBJ2-5,TRBV5-1,NA,TGCGCCAGCGCTTTCCCGTCGGGCATCCGAGGGGAGACCCAGTACTTC,CASAFPSGIRGETQYF
NA,TRBJ1-4,TRBV6-5,TRBD1,TGTGCCAGCAGGCGACAGGGGGCAGTTGAAAAACTGTTTTTT,CASRRQGAVEKLFF
once,TRBJ2-5,TRBV5-1,NA,TGCGCCAGCAGCTCGCGGATACAAGAGACCCAGTACTTC,CASSSRIQETQYF
NA,TRBJ1-2,TRBV5-5,NA,TGTGCCAGCAGCTTGTTCATGATTCCGGGCTATGGCTACACCTTC,CASSLFMIPGYGYTF
NA,TRBJ2-5,TRBV18,NA,TGTGCCAGCTCACCACTGGAGGTTCGAGAGACCCAGTACTTC,CASSPLEVRETQYF
NA,TRBJ2-3,TRBV10-3,TRBD2,TGTGCCATCAGTGTCGCTAGCGGGGTCACAGATACGCAGTATTTT,CAISVASGVTDTQYF
NA,TRBJ1-1,TRBV5-1,NA,TGCGCCAGCAGCTTAGCTACAGTCAACACTGAAGCTTTCTTT,CASSLATVNTEAFF
once,TRBJ1-2,TRBV19,TRBD1,TGTGCCAGTAGTACAGATAGGACAGGGGAGTTCGCTGGCTACACCTTC,CASSTDRTGEFAGYTF
NA,TRBJ2-7,TRBV11-2,NA,TGTGCCAGCAGCAAGTCGGTTGCCGAGCAGTACTTC,CASSKSVAEQYF
NA,TRBJ2-2,TRBV5-1,TRBD2,TGCGCCAGCAGCCTAGGACTAGCGGGGGGGCCAAACACCGGGGAGCTGTTTTTT,CASSLGLAGGPNTGELFF
NA,TRBJ1-5,TRBV5-5,NA,TGTGCCAGCAGCTTTTCAGATAGCAATCAGCCCCAGCATTTT,CASSFSDSNQPQHF
few,TRBJ2-3,TRBV10-3,TRBD1,TGTGCCATCAGCCCGGGACAGAGTTCCTCACGGGCGCAGTATTTT,CAISPGQSSSRAQYF
NA,TRBJ1-1,TRBV28,TRBD1,TGTGCCAGTGGGACAGGGTCTGAAGCTTTCTTT,CASGTGSEAFF
NA,TRBJ1-1,TRBV5-4,TRBD1,TGTGCCAGCAGCTTGGGGGACAGGGGGCTAAAAGGGACTGAAGCTTTCTTT,CASSLGDRGLKGTEAFF
NA,TRBJ2-1,TRBV7-6,TRBD2,TGTGCCAGCAGCTTAGTGGGGAGGCGGGGGGGCCCCAATGAGCAGTTCTTC,CASSLVGRRGGPNEQFF
NA,TRBJ1-5,TRBV10-3,NA,NA,CAISSGRAGTNNQPQHF
NA,TRBJ2-3,TRBV5-6,TRBD2,TGTGCCAGCAGCACATACGAGACTAGCGGAGCTAGCACAGATACGCAGTATTTT,CASSTYETSGASTDTQYF
NA,TRBJ2-3,TRBV7-3,TRBD1,TGTGCCAGCAGCTTTAGGACAGGGCCCACAGATACGCAGTATTTT,CASSFRTGPTDTQYF
NA,TRBJ1-1,TRBV6-5,NA,TGTGCCAGCAGTCACAGGGATAGGAACACTGAAGCTTTCTTT,CASSHRDRNTEAFF
NA,TRBJ2-7,TRBV14,NA,TGTGCCAGCAGCCCTCCCCCCGGGACCTACGAGCAGTACTTC,CASSPPPGTYEQYF
NA,TRBJ1-2,TRBV6-1,NA,TGTGCCAGCAGTGAACCCAGGGTCCATGGCTACACCTTC,CASSEPRVHGYTF
NA,TRBJ1-2,TRBV23-1,NA,TGCGCCAGCACCCAAATAACAGGGCCCTTCTATGGCTACACCTTC,CASTQITGPFYGYTF